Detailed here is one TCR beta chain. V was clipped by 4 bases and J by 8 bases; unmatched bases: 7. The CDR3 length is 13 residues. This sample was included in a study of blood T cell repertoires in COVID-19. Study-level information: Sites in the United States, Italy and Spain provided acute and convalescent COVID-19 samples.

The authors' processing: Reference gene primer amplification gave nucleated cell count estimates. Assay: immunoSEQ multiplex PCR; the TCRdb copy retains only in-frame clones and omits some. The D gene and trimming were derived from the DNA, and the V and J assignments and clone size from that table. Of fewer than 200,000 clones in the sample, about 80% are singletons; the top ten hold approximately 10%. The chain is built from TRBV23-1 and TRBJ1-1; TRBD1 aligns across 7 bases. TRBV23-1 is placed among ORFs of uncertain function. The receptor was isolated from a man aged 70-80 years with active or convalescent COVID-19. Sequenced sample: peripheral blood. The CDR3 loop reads CASSRLDRMEAFF. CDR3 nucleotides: TGCGCCAGCAGTCGACTGGACAGGATGGAAGCTTTCTTT.